This TCR beta chain was profiled in a study of T cells in Graves' hyperthyroidism and ophthalmopathy. As for the study in general: Upon initial diagnosis and before any treatment, peripheral blood was collected.

The CDR3 runs to 13 residues. V was trimmed by 3 bases and J by 4 bases, leaving 12 bases between them. Per the germline V gene, CDR1 is DFQATT and CDR2 is SNEGSKA (reference sequence). RNA transcripts gave rise to amplified TCR beta CDR3 regions. A set of HTBI primers served as the primers for a first-round RT-PCR of the TCR CDR3. TCRdb redid the calling of the multiplex PCR reads with MiXCR, one entry per CDR3 protein. The sample has roughly 500,000 distinct CDR3 sequences, 15% to 20% seen once. This clonotype was observed at least ten times. Patients showing uncontrolled infection, other autoimmune disease, pregnancy or lactation were ineligible.

The TCR originated in a woman aged 25 to 39 with Graves' ophthalmopathy. The sample was blood. The chain employs TRBV20-1 and TRBJ1-2; TRBD1 is a possible D gene (6 bases). The CDR3 spells CSARGTGTYGYTF. CDR3 DNA: TGCAGTGCTAGGGGAACAGGGACCTATGGCTACACCTTC.